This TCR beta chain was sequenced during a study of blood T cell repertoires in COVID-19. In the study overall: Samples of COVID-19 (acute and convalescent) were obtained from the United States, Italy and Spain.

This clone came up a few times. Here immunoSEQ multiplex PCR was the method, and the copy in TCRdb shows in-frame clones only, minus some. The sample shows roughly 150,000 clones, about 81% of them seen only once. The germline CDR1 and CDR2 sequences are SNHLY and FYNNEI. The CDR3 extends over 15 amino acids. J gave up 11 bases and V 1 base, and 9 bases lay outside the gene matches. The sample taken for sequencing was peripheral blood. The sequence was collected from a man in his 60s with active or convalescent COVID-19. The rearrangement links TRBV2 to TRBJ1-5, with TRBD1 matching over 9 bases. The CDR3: CASSEVRTGADTQHF. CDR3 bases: TGTGCCAGCAGTGAAGTGCGGACAGGGGCCGACACCCAGCATTTT.